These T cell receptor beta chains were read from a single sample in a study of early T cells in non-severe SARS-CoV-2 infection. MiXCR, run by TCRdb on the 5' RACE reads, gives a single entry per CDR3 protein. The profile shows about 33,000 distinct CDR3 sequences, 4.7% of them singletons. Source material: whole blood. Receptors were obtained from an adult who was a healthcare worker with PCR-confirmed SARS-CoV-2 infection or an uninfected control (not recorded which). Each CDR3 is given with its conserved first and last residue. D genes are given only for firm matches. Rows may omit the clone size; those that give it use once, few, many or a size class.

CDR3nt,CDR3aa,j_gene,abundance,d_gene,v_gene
TGTGCCAGCAGCCTATCGGACAGGGGCTATAGCAATCAGCCCCAGCATTTT,CASSLSDRGYSNQPQHF,TRBJ1-5,many,TRBD1,TRBV7-2
TGTGCCAGCAGCCGATCGGGGGGCAGCAATCAGCCCCAGCATTTT,CASSRSGGSNQPQHF,TRBJ1-5,.,.,TRBV6-5
TGTGCCAGCAGCTTAGCCGGGCTGTCCTACAATGAGCAGTTCTTC,CASSLAGLSYNEQFF,TRBJ2-1,many,.,TRBV7-2
TGTGCCAGCAGTTACCCCGGGACAGCAGGGTCCAATGAGCAGTTCTTC,CASSYPGTAGSNEQFF,TRBJ2-1,few,TRBD1,TRBV6-2/TRBV6-3
TGTGCCAGCAAACGCGGGGGGGCTTCAAATGAGCAGTTCTTC,CASKRGGASNEQFF,TRBJ2-1,many,TRBD2,TRBV6-4
TGTGCCAGTAGTATCGCGGGGTTAAGCGATGAGCAGTTCTTC,CASSIAGLSDEQFF,TRBJ2-1,many,.,TRBV19
TGTGCCATCAGTGAGCTGGGACAGATGAACACTGAAGCTTTCTTT,CAISELGQMNTEAFF,TRBJ1-1,medium-sized,TRBD1,TRBV10-3
TGTGCCAGCAGCGTTACAGGGAGTGGAACCGGGGAGCTGTTTTTT,CASSVTGSGTGELFF,TRBJ2-2,.,.,TRBV9
TGTGCCAGCAGCTTAATAGGGGGCCATACCGGGGAGCTGTTTTTT,CASSLIGGHTGELFF,TRBJ2-2,many,TRBD1,TRBV7-3
TGTGCCAGCAGCTTAATGGGTCTCAGCTATGGCTACACCTTC,CASSLMGLSYGYTF,TRBJ1-2,many,.,TRBV7-2
TGTGCCAGCAGCCTACTAGGGGAAGATAGCAATCAGCCCCAGCATTTT,CASSLLGEDSNQPQHF,TRBJ1-5,many,.,TRBV28
TGTGCCAGTAGTAGCGTGGCTGAAGCTTTCTTT,CASSSVAEAFF,TRBJ1-1,many,.,TRBV19
TGTGCCAGCAGCCCGACCCGGGACAGTACCTACGAGCAGTACTTC,CASSPTRDSTYEQYF,TRBJ2-7,.,TRBD1,TRBV11-2
TGTGCCAGCAGCTGGGCCAAGGGGGCTAACTATGGCTACACCTTC,CASSWAKGANYGYTF,TRBJ1-2,many,.,TRBV28
TGTGCCAGCAGTTTAGAGGGGGCGAGCACCGGGGAGCTGTTTTTT,CASSLEGASTGELFF,TRBJ2-2,many,TRBD1,TRBV12-3/TRBV12-4
TGTGCCAGCAGGCCGCAGGGGCAAGATGGAAACACCATATATTTT,CASRPQGQDGNTIYF,TRBJ1-3,.,.,TRBV6-6
TGTGCCAGCAGTTACTGGAGTGGGACCTATGGCTACACCTTC,CASSYWSGTYGYTF,TRBJ1-2,many,.,TRBV6-2/TRBV6-3
TGCGCCAGCAGCAACAAGAGGGAGTTTGAGACCCAGTACTTC,CASSNKREFETQYF,TRBJ2-5,.,.,TRBV4-1
TGCAGTGCTAGAGCCGACACAGATACGCAGTATTTT,CSARADTDTQYF,TRBJ2-3,many,.,TRBV20-1
TGTGCCTGGAGTGCGGGACAGTACTTATGGAACACTGAAGCTTTCTTT,CAWSAGQYLWNTEAFF,TRBJ1-1,few,TRBD1,TRBV30
TGTGCCAGCAGCTTAGACGGGGTTCAGCCCCAGCATTTT,CASSLDGVQPQHF,TRBJ1-5,many,.,TRBV7-9
TGTGCCAGCAGTTCCCGGACTGACTACCAAGAGACCCAGTACTTC,CASSSRTDYQETQYF,TRBJ2-5,few,.,TRBV6-5
TGTGCCAGCAGAGCAGGGACATCCGGTACCGGGGAGCTGTTTTTT,CASRAGTSGTGELFF,TRBJ2-2,.,.,TRBV5-5
TGCGCCAGCAGCCCAAAGACAGGACCCTACGAGCAGTACTTC,CASSPKTGPYEQYF,TRBJ2-7,many,.,TRBV4-3
TGTGCCTGGAGTTCAGGGAATCAGCCCCAGCATTTT,CAWSSGNQPQHF,TRBJ1-5,many,.,TRBV30
TGTGCCAGCAGCTTGCTGCGCTCCTACAATGAGCAGTTCTTC,CASSLLRSYNEQFF,TRBJ2-1,few,.,TRBV5-6
TGCAGTGCTAGAGGGGGATACCCTGAAGCTTTCTTT,CSARGGYPEAFF,TRBJ1-1,many,.,TRBV20-1
TGTGCCAGCAGTTTTCTCCGGGGGACATGGGAGCAGTACTTC,CASSFLRGTWEQYF,TRBJ2-7,many,.,TRBV28
TGCAGTGCTAGAGATGGTAGCGGGGGGGCGACAGATACGCAGTATTTT,CSARDGSGGATDTQYF,TRBJ2-3,many,TRBD2,TRBV20-1
TGTGCCAGCATAGGGGCTTCGTACGAGCAGTACTTC,CASIGASYEQYF,TRBJ2-7,many,.,TRBV28
TGTGCCAGCAGCTTCGGACAGCTGGAGGACGTCCTGACTTTC,CASSFGQLEDVLTF,TRBJ2-6,few,.,TRBV7-9
TGTGCCAGCAGCTTATCCGTCGGAATCAATGAGCAGTTCTTC,CASSLSVGINEQFF,TRBJ2-1,many,.,TRBV7-9
TGCAGCGTTCGGACAGTCAACTCCTACGAGCAGTACTTC,CSVRTVNSYEQYF,TRBJ2-7,many,.,TRBV29-1
TGTGCCAGCAGCGTCGAGGGATCTGGGGCCAACGTCCTGACTTTC,CASSVEGSGANVLTF,TRBJ2-6,few,.,TRBV9
TGTGCCAGCAGTCCTCCCAGGGCCTACGAGCAGTACTTC,CASSPPRAYEQYF,TRBJ2-7,many,.,TRBV11-2
TGCAGTGCTAGTCTGCGCAGGGGCGAGGATACGCAGTATTTT,CSASLRRGEDTQYF,TRBJ2-3,many,.,TRBV20-1
TGCAGTGCTAGAGATCAGGGTCTGGGCCTCCACTTT,CSARDQGLGLHF,TRBJ1-6,many,.,TRBV20-1
TGTGCCAGCAGTTTGCCCCAGGGGACTCAGCCCCAGCATTTT,CASSLPQGTQPQHF,TRBJ1-5,few,.,TRBV28
TGCAGTGCTAGAGACACAGGGATGGGGACTGAAGCTTTCTTT,CSARDTGMGTEAFF,TRBJ1-1,many,.,TRBV20-1
TGTGCCAGCAGTTACGGATTCCCGCAGTATTTT,CASSYGFPQYF,TRBJ2-3,many,.,TRBV6-2/TRBV6-3
TGTGCCAGCATCGAGGGGGGCGGGGCAGATACGCAGTATTTT,CASIEGGGADTQYF,TRBJ2-3,many,.,TRBV12-3/TRBV12-4
TGTGCCAGCAGCCTGGACTCCACCCCGGGACTAGCGGGGGGGCCTAGAACAGATACGCAGTATTTT,CASSLDSTPGLAGGPRTDTQYF,TRBJ2-3,many,TRBD2,TRBV7-2
TGTGCCAGCAGTCCGGACAGGGGTCGGGCTGAAGCTTTCTTT,CASSPDRGRAEAFF,TRBJ1-1,many,TRBD1,TRBV28
TGTGCCTGGAGTCCCCTACCCGGTGAGCAGTTCTTC,CAWSPLPGEQFF,TRBJ2-1,many,.,TRBV30
TGTGCAAGTCGCTTAGCTGCCAACAGGGGGCGCTTGAGTGGCTACACCTTC,CASRLAANRGRLSGYTF,TRBJ1-2,.,.,TRBV12-2
TGTGCCAGCAGCCAAGATTATGGTGAGACCCAGTACTTC,CASSQDYGETQYF,TRBJ2-5,many,.,TRBV3-1
TGCGCCAGCAGTGAGTTGAACACCGGGGAGCTGTTTTTT,CASSELNTGELFF,TRBJ2-2,few,.,TRBV10-2
TGTGCCAGCAGCTTGGCGGGACAGGGGTATAATTCACCCCTCCACTTT,CASSLAGQGYNSPLHF,TRBJ1-6,many,TRBD1,TRBV5-4